The source of this TCR beta chain is a study of blood T cell repertoires in COVID-19. Study-wide background: Whether acute or convalescent, the COVID-19 samples came from the United States, Italy and Spain. The cDNA or gDNA used as material had been derived from T cells, B-cell-depleted T cells, or PBMCs.

Per the study methods: Counts of nucleated cells, estimated from reference gene primer amplification, were obtained. Measured with immunoSEQ multiplex PCR; TCRdb has only the in-frame clones, and not every one. D and trimming were read from the DNA, whereas the V and J calls and clone size are those reported in that table. The data contain approximately 250,000 clones, around 83% of them singletons. Only one count was recorded for this clone. The V gene's germline CDR1 is LGHNT and CDR2 FRNRAP. The junction had 12 bases not matched to a gene; V was cut back by 4 bases and J by 8 bases. The CDR3 runs to 16 residues.

The sequencing input was peripheral blood. This chain links TRBV12-5 with TRBJ2-1; 9 bases map to TRBD1. The TCR comes from a man aged 18 to 29 with active or convalescent COVID-19. This CDR3 is CASGSRPGTGTDEQFF. CDR3 nucleotides: TGTGCTAGTGGTTCCCGTCCCGGGACAGGGACTGATGAGCAGTTCTTC.